Sequencing of this T cell receptor beta chain was carried out in a study of T-cell reconstitution after alpha-beta-depleted transplantation in children. General study points: One year post-transplant, T-cell counts and diversity were largely derived from T cells produced anew. Some patients' high day-60 TCRbeta diversity was traced to surviving recipient T cells and thymic progenitors. In patients about two months after transplant, alpha-beta T cells reportedly arose from several hundred expanded graft clones.

Preparing the TCRbeta library involved the use of unique molecular identifiers. TCRdb processed the PCR reads anew with MiXCR; each CDR3 protein has one entry. The sample holds about 580,000 distinct CDR3 sequences; 25% to 30% are singletons and the top ten take about 35%. V lost 1 base and J lost 5; bases outside the gene matches: 3. There are 14 residues in the CDR3. The V gene's germline CDR1 is DFQATT and CDR2 SNEGSKA (reference sequence). A note on this clonotype: Its antigen is undetermined.

The chain is built from TRBV20-1 and TRBJ1-5; TRBD1 matches at 9 bases. The sequence came from a boy under two years old with Wiskott-Aldrich syndrome, due to receive a stem cell transplant. The specimen was PBMCs, collected before TCRalphabeta/CD19-depleted stem cell transplant. The CDR3 DNA reads as TGCAGTGCTAGAGTCGGGACAGGGTATCAGCCCCAGCATTTT. Encoded protein: CSARVGTGYQPQHF.